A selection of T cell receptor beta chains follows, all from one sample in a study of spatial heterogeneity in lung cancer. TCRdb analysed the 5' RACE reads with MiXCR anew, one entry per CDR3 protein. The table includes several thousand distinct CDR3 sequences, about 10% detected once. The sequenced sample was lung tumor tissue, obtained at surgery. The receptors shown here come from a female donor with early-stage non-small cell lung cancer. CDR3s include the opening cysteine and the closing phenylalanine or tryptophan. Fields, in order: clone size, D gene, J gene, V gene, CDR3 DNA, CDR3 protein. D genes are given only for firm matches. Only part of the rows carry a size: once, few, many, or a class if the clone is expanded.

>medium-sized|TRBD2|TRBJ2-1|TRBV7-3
TGTGCCAGCAGCCCCCCGGGACTAGCGGACAATGAGCAGTTCTTC
CASSPPGLADNEQFF
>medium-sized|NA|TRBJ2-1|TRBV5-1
TGCGCCAGCAGCTTGGGAGGGACAAGACGGCAGTTCTTC
CASSLGGTRRQFF
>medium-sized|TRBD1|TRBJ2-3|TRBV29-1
TGCAGCGCTCAGGACAGGGGGTCAGATACGCAGTATTTT
CSAQDRGSDTQYF
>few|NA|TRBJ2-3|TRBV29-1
TGCAGCGCCGATCCCGATACGCAGTATTTT
CSADPDTQYF
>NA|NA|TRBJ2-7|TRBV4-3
TGCGCCAGCAGCCAAGATCGAGAGCGAAGGTACGAGCAGTACTTC
CASSQDRERRYEQYF
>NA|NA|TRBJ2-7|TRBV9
TGTGCCAGCAGCGTAGTAGGACACAGCTACGAGCAGTACTTC
CASSVVGHSYEQYF
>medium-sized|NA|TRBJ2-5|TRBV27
TGTGCCAGCAGTTTTACAGCGAAACAAGAGACCCAGTACTTC
CASSFTAKQETQYF
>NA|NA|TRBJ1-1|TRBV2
TGTGCCAGCAGTGGTAATAAGGGACACCTGAACACTGAAGCTTTCTTT
CASSGNKGHLNTEAFF